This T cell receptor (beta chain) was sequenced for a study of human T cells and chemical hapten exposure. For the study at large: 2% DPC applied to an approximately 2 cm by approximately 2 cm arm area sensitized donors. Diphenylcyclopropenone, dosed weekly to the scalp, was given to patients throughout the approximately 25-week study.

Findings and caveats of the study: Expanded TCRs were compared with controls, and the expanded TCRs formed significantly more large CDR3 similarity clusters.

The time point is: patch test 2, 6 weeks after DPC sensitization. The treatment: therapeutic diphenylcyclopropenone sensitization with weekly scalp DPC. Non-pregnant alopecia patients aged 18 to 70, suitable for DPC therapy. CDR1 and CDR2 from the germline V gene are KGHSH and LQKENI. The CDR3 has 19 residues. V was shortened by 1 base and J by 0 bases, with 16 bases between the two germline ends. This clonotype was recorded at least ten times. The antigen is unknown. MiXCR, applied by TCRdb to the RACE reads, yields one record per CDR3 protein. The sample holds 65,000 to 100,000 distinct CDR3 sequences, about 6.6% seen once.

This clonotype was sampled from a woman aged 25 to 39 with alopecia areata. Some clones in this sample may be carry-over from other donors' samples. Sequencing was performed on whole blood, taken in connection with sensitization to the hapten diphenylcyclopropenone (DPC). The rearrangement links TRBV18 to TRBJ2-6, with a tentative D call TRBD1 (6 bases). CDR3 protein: CASSPRAGARTSGANVLTF. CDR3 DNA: TGTGCCAGCTCACCACGGGCAGGGGCAAGAACCTCTGGGGCCAACGTCCTGACTTTC.